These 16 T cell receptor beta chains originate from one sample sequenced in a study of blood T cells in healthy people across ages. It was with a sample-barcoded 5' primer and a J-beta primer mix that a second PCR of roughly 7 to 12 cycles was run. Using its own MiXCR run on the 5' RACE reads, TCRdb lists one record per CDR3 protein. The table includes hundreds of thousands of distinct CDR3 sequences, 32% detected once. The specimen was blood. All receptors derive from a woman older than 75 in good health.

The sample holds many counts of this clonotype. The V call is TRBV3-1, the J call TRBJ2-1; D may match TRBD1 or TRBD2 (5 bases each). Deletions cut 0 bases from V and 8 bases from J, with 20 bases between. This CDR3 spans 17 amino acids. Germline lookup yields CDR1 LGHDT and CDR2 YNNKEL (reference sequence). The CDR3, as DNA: TGTGCCAGCAGCCAAGATATCCCAGGGTCCCGGGGCTATGAGCAGTTCTTC. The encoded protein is CASSQDIPGSRGYEQFF.

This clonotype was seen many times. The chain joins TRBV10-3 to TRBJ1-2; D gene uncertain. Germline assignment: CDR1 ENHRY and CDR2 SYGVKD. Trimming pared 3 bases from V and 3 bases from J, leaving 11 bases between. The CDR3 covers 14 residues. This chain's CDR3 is CAISDVAYYYGYTF. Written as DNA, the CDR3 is TGTGCCATCAGTGATGTGGCATACTACTATGGCTACACCTTC.

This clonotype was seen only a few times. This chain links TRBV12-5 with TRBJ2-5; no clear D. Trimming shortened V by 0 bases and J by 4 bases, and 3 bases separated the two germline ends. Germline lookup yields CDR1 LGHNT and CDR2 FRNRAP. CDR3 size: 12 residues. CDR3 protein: CASGLVPETQYF. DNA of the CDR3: TGTGCTAGTGGTTTGGTACCAGAGACCCAGTACTTC.

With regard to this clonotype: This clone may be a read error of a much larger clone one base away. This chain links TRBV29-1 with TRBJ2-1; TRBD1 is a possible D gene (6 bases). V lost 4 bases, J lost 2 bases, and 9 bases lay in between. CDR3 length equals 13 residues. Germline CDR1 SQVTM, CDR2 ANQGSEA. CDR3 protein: CSVGGQAYNEQFF. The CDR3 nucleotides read TGCAGCGTTGGGGGGCAAGCCTACAATGAGCAGTTCTTC.

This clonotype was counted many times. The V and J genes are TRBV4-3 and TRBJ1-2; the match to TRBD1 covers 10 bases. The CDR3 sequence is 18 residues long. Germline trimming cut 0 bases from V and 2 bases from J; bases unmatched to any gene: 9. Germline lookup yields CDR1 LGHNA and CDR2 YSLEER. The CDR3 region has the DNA TGCGCCAGCAGCCAAGATCTGATTGGGACAGGGGCCAACTATGGCTACACCTTC. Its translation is CASSQDLIGTGANYGYTF.

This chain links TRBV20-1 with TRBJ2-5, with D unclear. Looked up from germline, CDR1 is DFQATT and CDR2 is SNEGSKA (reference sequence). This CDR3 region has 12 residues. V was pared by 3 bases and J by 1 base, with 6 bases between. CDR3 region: CSASTAQETQYF. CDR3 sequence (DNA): TGCAGTGCTAGTACGGCCCAAGAGACCCAGTACTTC.

The CDR3 protein is CSAADSNEQYF. The CDR3 DNA is TGCAGTGCTGCCGACAGCAACGAGCAGTACTTC. V usage is TRBV20-1 and J usage is TRBJ2-7, with D possibly being TRBD1 (5 bases). From germline, CDR1 is DFQATT and CDR2 SNEGSKA (reference sequence). This CDR3 has 11 amino acids. Trimming stripped 5 bases from V and 5 bases from J, with 10 bases between.

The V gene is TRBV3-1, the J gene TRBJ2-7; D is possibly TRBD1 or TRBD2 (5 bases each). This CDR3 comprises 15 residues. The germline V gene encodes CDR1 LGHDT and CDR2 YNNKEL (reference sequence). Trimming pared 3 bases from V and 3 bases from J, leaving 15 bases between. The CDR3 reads CASSQQPGRIYEQYF. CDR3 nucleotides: TGTGCCAGCAGCCAGCAACCGGGACGCATCTACGAGCAGTACTTC.

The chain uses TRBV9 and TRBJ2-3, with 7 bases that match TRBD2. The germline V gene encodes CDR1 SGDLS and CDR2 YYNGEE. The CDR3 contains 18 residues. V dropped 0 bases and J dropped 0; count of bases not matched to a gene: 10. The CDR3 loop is CASSVVGLAASSTDTQYF. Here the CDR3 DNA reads TGTGCCAGCAGCGTAGTAGGCCTAGCGGCCTCTAGCACAGATACGCAGTATTTT.

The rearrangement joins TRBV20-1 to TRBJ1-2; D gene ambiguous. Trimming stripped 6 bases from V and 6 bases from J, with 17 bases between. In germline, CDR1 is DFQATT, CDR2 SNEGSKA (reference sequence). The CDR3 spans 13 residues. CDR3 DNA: TGCAGTGCACCGCTGTGGGCCTCTGATGGCTACACCTTC. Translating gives CSAPLWASDGYTF.

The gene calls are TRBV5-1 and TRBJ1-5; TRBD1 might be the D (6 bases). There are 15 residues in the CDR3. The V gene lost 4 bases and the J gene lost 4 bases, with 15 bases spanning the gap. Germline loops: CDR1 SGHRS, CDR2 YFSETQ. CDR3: CASSQEGGANQPQHF. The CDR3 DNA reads TGCGCCAGCAGCCAGGAGGGGGGCGCAAATCAGCCCCAGCATTTT.

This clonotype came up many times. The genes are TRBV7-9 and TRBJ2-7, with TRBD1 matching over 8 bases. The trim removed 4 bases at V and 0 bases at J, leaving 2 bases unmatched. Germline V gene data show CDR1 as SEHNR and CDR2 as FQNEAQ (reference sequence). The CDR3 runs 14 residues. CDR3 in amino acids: CASSSTGDSYEQYF. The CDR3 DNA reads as TGTGCCAGCAGCTCGACAGGGGACTCCTACGAGCAGTACTTC.

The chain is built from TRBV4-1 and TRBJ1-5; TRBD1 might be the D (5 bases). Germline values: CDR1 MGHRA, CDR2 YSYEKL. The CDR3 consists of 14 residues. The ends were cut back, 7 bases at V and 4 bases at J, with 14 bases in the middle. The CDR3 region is CASTSGGGNQPQHF. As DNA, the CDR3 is TGCGCCAGCACCTCCGGGGGGGGAAATCAGCCCCAGCATTTT.

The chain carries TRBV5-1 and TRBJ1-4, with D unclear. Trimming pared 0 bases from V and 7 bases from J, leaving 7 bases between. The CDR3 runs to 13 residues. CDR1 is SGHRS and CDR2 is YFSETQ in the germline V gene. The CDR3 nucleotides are TGCGCCAGCAGCTTGGGAAAGTCTGAAAAACTGTTTTTT. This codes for CASSLGKSEKLFF.

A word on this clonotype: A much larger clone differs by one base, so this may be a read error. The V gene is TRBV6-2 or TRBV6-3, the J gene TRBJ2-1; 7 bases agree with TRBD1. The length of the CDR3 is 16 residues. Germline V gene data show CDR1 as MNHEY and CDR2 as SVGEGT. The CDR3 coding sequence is TGTACCAGCAGTCAGATACAGGGGTTCACCTACAATGAGCAGTTCTTC. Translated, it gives CTSSQIQGFTYNEQFF.

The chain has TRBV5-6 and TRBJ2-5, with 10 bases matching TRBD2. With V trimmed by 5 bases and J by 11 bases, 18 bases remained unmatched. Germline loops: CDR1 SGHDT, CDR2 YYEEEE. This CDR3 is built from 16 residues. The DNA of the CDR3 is TGTGCCAGCAGTCCCAGCGGGGGGGCAACCTACAATGAGCAGTACTTC. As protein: CASSPSGGATYNEQYF. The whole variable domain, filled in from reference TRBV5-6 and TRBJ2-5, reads DAGVTQSPTHLIKTRGQQVTLRCSPKSGHDTVSWYQQALGQGPQFIFQYYEEEERQRGNFPDRFSGHQFPNYSSELNVNALLLGDSALYLCASSPSGGATYNEQYFGPGTRLLVL.